The 24 T cell receptor beta chains presented below share a single source sample, sequenced in a study of T-cell reconstitution after alpha-beta-depleted transplantation in children. Unique molecular identifiers tagged the TCRbeta library. Using its own MiXCR run on the PCR reads, TCRdb lists one record per CDR3 protein. This sample has 90,000 to 150,000 distinct CDR3 sequences, with 23% found just once. Source: PBMCs, mostly from graft donor cells, taken 180 days after TCRalphabeta/CD19-depleted stem cell transplant. These receptors were obtained from a male patient aged 2-9 years who had a stem cell transplant for chronic granulomatous disease, so the T cells may come from the graft donor.

The CDR3 protein is CSATSWDSNEQFF. The CDR3 coding sequence is TGCAGTGCTACCAGTTGGGACAGCAATGAGCAGTTCTTC. The chain carries TRBV20-1 and TRBJ2-1, with 7 bases matching TRBD1. The CDR3 is 13 amino acids. The germline V gene has CDR1 DFQATT and CDR2 SNEGSKA (reference sequence). J was trimmed by 6 bases and V by 4 bases; bases with no gene match: 6.

The chain couples TRBV4-3 to TRBJ2-3; 7 positions match TRBD2. The V and J ends lost 0 bases and 4 bases, in that order; junction bases with no gene match: 10. The CDR3 runs to 17 residues. Germline values: CDR1 LGHNA, CDR2 YSLEER. Written as DNA, the CDR3 is TGCGCCAGCAGCCAAGAATTCTCCCGACTAGCTGCAGATACGCAGTATTTT. This translates into CASSQEFSRLAADTQYF.

This chain links TRBV6-1 with TRBJ1-2; no definite D call. Trimming left V 2 bases short and J 2 bases short, with 6 bases between. The germline V gene has CDR1 MNHNS and CDR2 SASEGT. The CDR3 is made up of 13 amino acids. CDR3 bases: TGTGCCAGCAGTGAACGCAGGAACTATGGCTACACCTTC. Protein product: CASSERRNYGYTF.

This clonotype was counted only a few times. V is TRBV20-1 and J is TRBJ2-7, with TRBD1 identical over 7 bases. This CDR3 contains 13 residues. Losses at the gene ends were 6 bases for V and 1 base for J; bases not matched to a gene: 6. Germline CDR1 is DFQATT and CDR2 is SNEGSKA (reference sequence). CDR3 DNA: TGCAGTGCCTCGGGACAGATTTCCTACGAGCAGTACTTC. This encodes CSASGQISYEQYF.

This clonotype was observed many times. This sequence joins TRBV20-1 and TRBJ2-1, with TRBD1 identical over 10 bases. This CDR3 contains 14 residues. Germline values: CDR1 DFQATT, CDR2 SNEGSKA (reference sequence). V was clipped by 5 bases and J by 5 bases; unmatched bases: 6. The CDR3 DNA sequence: TGCAGTGCTGCTAGTGGGACAGGGGACAATGAGCAGTTCTTC. This encodes CSAASGTGDNEQFF.

In its sample, this clonotype was seen many times. The V call is TRBV5-1, the J call TRBJ1-2, with TRBD1 identical over 9 bases. The CDR3 is 15 amino acids. Looked up from germline, CDR1 is SGHRS and CDR2 is YFSETQ. V lost 4 bases to trimming and J lost 6 bases; unmatched junction nucleotides: 10. CDR3 loop: CASSVPGQGKDGYTF. In nucleotides, the CDR3 is TGCGCCAGCAGCGTGCCGGGACAGGGAAAAGATGGCTACACCTTC.

By sample fraction, this clonotype is medium-sized (0.01 to 0.1%). The CDR3 coding sequence is TGTGCCAGCAGCACCCTCCGTGGACTAGCGGGAGACAATGAGCAGTTCTTC. Protein: CASSTLRGLAGDNEQFF. The chain employs TRBV6-2 or TRBV6-3 and TRBJ2-1, with 13 bases lining up with TRBD2. This CDR3 is 17 amino acids long. The germline gives CDR1 MNHEY, CDR2 SVGEGT. Unmatched junction bases numbered 10, after V lost 6 bases and J lost 5 bases.

This sequence joins TRBV10-3 and TRBJ2-7; a weak D match, TRBD1 (5 bases). Germline loops: CDR1 ENHRY, CDR2 SYGVKD. The CDR3 spans 13 residues. Trimming left V 4 bases short and J 4 bases short, with 11 bases between. The CDR3 DNA follows: TGTGCCATCAGTGTGGGCAGGGCATACGAGCAGTACTTC. The encoded protein is CAISVGRAYEQYF.

This clonotype appeared many times. The rearrangement uses TRBV5-5 and TRBJ2-7; D is unresolved. V was shortened by 1 base and J by 2 bases, with 7 bases between the two germline ends. This CDR3 region has 13 residues. Germline CDR1 is SGHKS and CDR2 is YYEKEE (reference sequence). CDR3 loop: CASSLPTPYEQYF. DNA of the CDR3: TGTGCCAGCAGCTTGCCGACTCCCTACGAGCAGTACTTC. The whole variable domain, remainder taken from reference TRBV5-5 and TRBJ2-7, is DAGVTQSPTHLIKTRGQQVTLRCSPISGHKSVSWYQQVLGQGPQFIFQYYEKEERGRGNFPDRFSARQFPNYSSELNVNALLLGDSALYLCASSLPTPYEQYFGPGTRLTVT.

There are many counts of this clonotype. The rearrangement uses TRBV20-1 and TRBJ2-1; 11 bases map to TRBD2. Germline CDR1 DFQATT, CDR2 SNEGSKA (reference sequence). Trimming at V came to 5 bases and at J to 6 bases, leaving 9 bases not matched to a gene. The CDR3 has 15 residues. CDR3 region: CSALATSGGSNEQFF. CDR3 bases: TGCAGTGCTCTTGCTACTAGCGGGGGTTCCAATGAGCAGTTCTTC.

The V and J genes are TRBV10-3 and TRBJ2-7; D ambiguous. The CDR3 runs 15 residues. The ends were cut back, 0 bases at V and 0 bases at J, with 9 bases in the middle. From germline, CDR1 is ENHRY and CDR2 SYGVKD. The CDR3 is CAISESGSPSYEQYF. CDR3 DNA sequence: TGTGCCATCAGTGAGTCTGGCAGTCCCTCCTACGAGCAGTACTTC.

V gene TRBV12-3 or TRBV12-4 combines with J gene TRBJ2-5; the match to TRBD1 covers 8 bases. The length of the CDR3 is 15 residues. V lost 6 bases and J lost 5; bases outside the gene matches: 11. The CDR3 bases are TGTGCCAGCAGAGTAAACCAGGGGGCTAGGGAGACCCAGTACTTC. Its protein product is CASRVNQGARETQYF.

With regard to this clonotype: A much bigger clone sits one base away, suggesting this may be a read error. The chain uses TRBV6-5 and TRBJ2-5; TRBD1 or TRBD2 may be the D gene (5 bases each). Trimming took 0 bases from V and 5 from J, leaving 13 bases between them. The CDR3 covers 15 residues. Germline V CDR1 and CDR2: MNHEY, SVGAGI. CDR3 loop: CASSYSPGTRETQYF. CDR3 DNA sequence: TGTGCCAGCAGTTACTCCCCAGGGACCAGGGAGACCCAGTACTTC.

The genes are TRBV3-1 and TRBJ1-6; D may be TRBD1 (5 bases). Per germline, CDR1 LGHDT and CDR2 YNNKEL (reference sequence). The CDR3 runs to 16 residues. The germline V and J ends were trimmed by 1 base and 10 bases, with 17 bases remaining between them. CDR3 nucleotide sequence: TGTGCCAGCAGCCAAGGACCCAGGGCGTTTGGGTCACCCCTCCACTTT. Translation: CASSQGPRAFGSPLHF.

The V and J genes are TRBV5-1 and TRBJ2-3; no clear D gene. V lost 0 bases and J lost 0, with 11 bases in between. The germline V gene encodes CDR1 SGHRS and CDR2 YFSETQ. CDR3 length equals 16 residues. CDR3 amino acids: CASSLAGPGSTDTQYF. In DNA form, the CDR3 reads TGCGCCAGCAGCTTGGCCGGGCCCGGGAGCACAGATACGCAGTATTTT.

In this sample, this clonotype turned up many times. The chain has TRBV20-1 and TRBJ2-3, with 8 bases aligning to TRBD2. V was clipped by 2 bases and J by 1 base; unmatched bases: 8. The CDR3 covers 16 residues. Germline CDR1 reads DFQATT; CDR2 reads SNEGSKA (reference sequence). This CDR3 is CSARPISREGTDTQYF. The CDR3 nucleotides are TGCAGTGCTAGACCGATTTCGCGGGAGGGCACAGATACGCAGTATTTT.

This clonotype was seen ten or more times. This sequence joins TRBV3-1 and TRBJ2-1, with 12 bases that match TRBD2. This CDR3 has 17 amino acids. Per germline, CDR1 LGHDT and CDR2 YNNKEL (reference sequence). Losses at the gene ends were 3 bases for V and 9 bases for J; bases not matched to a gene: 12. The CDR3 loop reads CASSHRLAGEFWFEQFF. The CDR3 DNA is TGTGCCAGCAGCCATCGACTAGCGGGAGAATTCTGGTTTGAGCAGTTCTTC.

This clonotype was counted at least ten times. J is TRBJ2-1 and V is TRBV10-3; TRBD2 aligns across 8 bases. This CDR3 comprises 17 residues. Germline V gene lookup returns CDR1 ENHRY and CDR2 SYGVKD. The V segment lost 4 bases and the J segment 1 base; nucleotides outside the gene matches: 9. CDR3 region: CAISGGPRGGSYNEQFF. CDR3 DNA sequence: TGTGCCATCAGTGGGGGACCCCGGGGGGGGTCCTACAATGAGCAGTTCTTC.

J is TRBJ1-2 and V is TRBV12-3 or TRBV12-4; no firm D call. Trimming pared 5 bases from V and 2 bases from J, leaving 15 bases between. This CDR3 is built from 15 residues. CDR3 residues: CASSPRWGSNYGYTF. CDR3 in DNA: TGTGCCAGCAGTCCAAGATGGGGATCGAACTATGGCTACACCTTC.

In its sample, this clonotype was seen many times. This chain uses TRBV20-1 with TRBJ1-5; 10 bases map to TRBD1. The ends lost 5 bases at V and 5 bases at J; junction bases unmatched: 3. In germline, CDR1 is DFQATT, CDR2 SNEGSKA (reference sequence). CDR3 length: 13 amino acids. The CDR3 is CSARTGGDQPQHF. The CDR3 nucleotides read TGCAGTGCTCGGACAGGGGGGGATCAGCCCCAGCATTTT.

V usage is TRBV5-4 and J usage is TRBJ2-5; D is unresolved. Germline assignment: CDR1 SGHNT and CDR2 YYREEE (reference sequence). V was trimmed by 1 base and J by 3 bases, leaving 7 bases between them. This CDR3 region has 13 residues. CDR3 bases: TGTGCCAGCAGCTTGATACTGGAAGAGACCCAGTACTTC. Amino acids: CASSLILEETQYF.

This clonotype showed up many times. The chain has TRBV4-2 and TRBJ2-5; D ambiguous. Germline V gene data show CDR1 as LGHNA and CDR2 as YNFKEQ. Trimming removed 0 bases at V and 5 bases at J, with 4 bases between. The CDR3 is 12 amino acids. CDR3 DNA sequence: TGTGCCAGCAGCCAAGAAACGGAGACCCAGTACTTC. It specifies CASSQETETQYF.

This clonotype came up many times. This sequence joins TRBV11-2 and TRBJ2-1, with 7 bases identical to TRBD2. The CDR3 loop spans 16 amino acids. Germline-derived CDR1 and CDR2 are SGHAT and FQNNGV. The V and J ends lost 5 bases and 1 base, in that order; junction bases with no gene match: 8. CDR3 bases: TGTGCCAGCAGCCCCCGGGGCGGGAGATCCTACAATGAGCAGTTCTTC. Translated: CASSPRGGRSYNEQFF.

The CDR3 sequence is CASRLMREPSGRNEQFF. In nucleotides, the CDR3 is TGTGCCAGCAGGTTGATGCGGGAGCCCTCAGGAAGGAATGAGCAGTTCTTC. This chain uses TRBV28 with TRBJ2-1, with 7 bases matching TRBD2. The germline gives CDR1 MDHEN, CDR2 SYDVKM. The CDR3 covers 17 residues. V was pared by 6 bases and J by 7 bases, with 18 bases of the junction left unmatched.